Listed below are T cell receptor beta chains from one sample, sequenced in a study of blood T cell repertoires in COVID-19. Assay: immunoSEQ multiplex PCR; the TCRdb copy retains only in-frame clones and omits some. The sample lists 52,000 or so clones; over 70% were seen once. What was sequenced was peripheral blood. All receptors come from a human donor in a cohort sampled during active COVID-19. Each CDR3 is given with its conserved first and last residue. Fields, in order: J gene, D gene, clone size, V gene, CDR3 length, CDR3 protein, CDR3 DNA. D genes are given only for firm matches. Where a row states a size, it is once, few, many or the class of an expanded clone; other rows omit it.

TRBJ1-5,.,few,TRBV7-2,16,CASSLVWQFSNQPQHF,TGTGCCAGCAGCTTAGTTTGGCAGTTTAGCAATCAGCCCCAGCATTTT
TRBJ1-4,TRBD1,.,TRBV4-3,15,CASSQTTGAGEKLFF,TGCGCCAGCAGCCAAACGACAGGGGCTGGAGAAAAACTGTTTTTT
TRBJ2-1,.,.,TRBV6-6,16,CASSPKSASSYNEQFF,TGTGCCAGCAGTCCCAAGAGCGCGAGCTCCTACAATGAGCAGTTCTTC
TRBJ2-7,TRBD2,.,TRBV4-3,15,CASSPGASGTYEQYF,TGCGCCAGCAGCCCCGGGGCTAGCGGCACCTACGAGCAGTACTTC
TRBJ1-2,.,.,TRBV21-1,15,CASSKAQGADYGYTF,TGTGCCAGCAGCAAAGCACAGGGGGCGGACTATGGCTACACCTTC
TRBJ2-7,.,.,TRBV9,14,CASSVGRGWYEQYF,TGTGCCAGCAGCGTGGGCAGGGGTTGGTACGAGCAGTACTTC
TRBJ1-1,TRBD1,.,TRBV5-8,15,CASSLYRGLNTEAFF,TGTGCCAGCAGCTTGTACAGGGGATTGAACACTGAAGCTTTCTTT
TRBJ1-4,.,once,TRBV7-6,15,CASSPGGGRREKLFF,TGTGCCAGCAGCCCCGGCGGGGGGCGCCGTGAAAAACTGTTTTTT
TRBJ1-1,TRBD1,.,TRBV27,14,CASSRGWADTEAFF,TGTGCCAGCTCCAGGGGGTGGGCGGACACTGAAGCTTTCTTT
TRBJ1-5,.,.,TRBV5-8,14,CASSFGQYYQPQHF,TGTGCCAGCAGCTTCGGACAGTATTATCAGCCCCAGCATTTT
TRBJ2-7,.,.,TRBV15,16,CATSTTRDTIYYEQYF,TGTGCCACCAGCACAACCCGGGACACCATTTACTACGAGCAGTACTTC
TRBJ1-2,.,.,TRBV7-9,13,CASRIDRDYGYTF,TGTGCCAGCAGGATAGACAGAGACTATGGCTACACCTTC
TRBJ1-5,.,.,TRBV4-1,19,CASSQLLAGEFGSNQPQHF,TGCGCCAGCAGCCAACTATTGGCAGGGGAATTTGGTAGCAATCAGCCCCAGCATTTT
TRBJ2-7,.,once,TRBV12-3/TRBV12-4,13,CASSLVRGAEQYF,TGTGCCAGCAGTTTAGTCAGGGGGGCCGAGCAGTACTTC
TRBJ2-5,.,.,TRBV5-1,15,CASSLVGTAQETQYF,TGCGCCAGCAGCTTGGTGGGTACAGCACAAGAGACCCAGTACTTC
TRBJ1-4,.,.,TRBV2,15,CASSEYGATNEKLFF,TGTGCCAGCAGTGAGTACGGAGCAACTAATGAAAAACTGTTTTTT
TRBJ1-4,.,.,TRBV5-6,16,CASSSGPTAANEKLFF,TGTGCCAGCAGCTCTGGGCCGACAGCCGCTAATGAAAAACTGTTTTTT
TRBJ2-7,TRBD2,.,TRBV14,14,CASSQDRGVGEQYF,TGTGCCAGCAGCCAAGATCGGGGGGTGGGCGAGCAGTACTTC
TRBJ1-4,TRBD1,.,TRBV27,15,CASSSPQGANEKLFF,TGTGCCAGCAGTTCCCCACAGGGGGCAAATGAAAAACTGTTTTTT
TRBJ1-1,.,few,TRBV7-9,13,CAAPVEANTEAFF,TGTGCCGCCCCTGTTGAGGCGAACACTGAAGCTTTCTTT
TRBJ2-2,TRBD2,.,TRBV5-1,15,CASSWSSGGCGELFF,TGCGCCAGCAGCTGGAGTAGCGGGGGGTGCGGGGAGCTGTTTTTT
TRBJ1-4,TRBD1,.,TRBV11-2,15,CASSLVRGLGEKLFF,TGTGCCAGCAGCTTAGTGAGGGGGCTGGGTGAAAAACTGTTTTTT
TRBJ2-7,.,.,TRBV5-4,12,CASSPDSGQQYF,TGTGCCAGCAGCCCTGACAGTGGGCAGCAGTACTTC
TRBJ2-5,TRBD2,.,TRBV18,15,CASSPRGGRGETQYF,TGTGCCAGCTCACCACGGGGCGGGAGAGGCGAGACCCAGTACTTC
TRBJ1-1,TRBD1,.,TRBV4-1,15,CASSQVDRGNTEAFF,TGCGCCAGCAGCCAAGTGGACAGGGGGAACACTGAAGCTTTCTTT
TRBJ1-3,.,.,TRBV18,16,CASSAQTGNSGNTIYF,TGTGCCAGCTCAGCGCAAACAGGGAACTCTGGAAACACCATATATTTT
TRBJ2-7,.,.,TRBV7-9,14,CASSPWASPYEQYF,TGTGCCAGCAGCCCCTGGGCCAGCCCCTACGAGCAGTACTTC
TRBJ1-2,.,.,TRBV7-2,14,CASSLGRNNYGYTF,TGTGCCAGCAGCTTAGGTCGTAATAACTATGGCTACACCTTC
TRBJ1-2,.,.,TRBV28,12,CASSTTVFGYTF,TGTGCCAGCAGTACGACAGTTTTTGGCTACACCTTC
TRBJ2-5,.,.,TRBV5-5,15,CASSPYLAFQETQYF,TGTGCCAGCAGCCCGTATCTAGCCTTTCAAGAGACCCAGTACTTC
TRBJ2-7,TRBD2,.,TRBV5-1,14,CASSLPGTSYEQYF,TGCGCCAGCAGCTTGCCCGGGACTAGCTACGAGCAGTACTTC
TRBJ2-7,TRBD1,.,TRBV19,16,CASSIGPGQGALEQYF,TGTGCCAGTAGTATAGGGCCGGGACAGGGGGCCCTCGAGCAGTACTTC
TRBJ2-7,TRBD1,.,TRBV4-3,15,CASSQDGRTGVGQYF,TGCGCCAGCAGCCAAGATGGGCGGACAGGTGTAGGGCAGTACTTC
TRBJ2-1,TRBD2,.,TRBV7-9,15,CASSFWRESYNEQFF,TGTGCCAGCAGCTTTTGGCGGGAGTCCTACAATGAGCAGTTCTTC
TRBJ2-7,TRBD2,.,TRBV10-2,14,CASSGSSGNYEQYF,TGCGCCAGCAGTGGTTCTAGCGGAAACTACGAGCAGTACTTC
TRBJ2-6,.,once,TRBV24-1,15,CATSDGSSGANVLTF,TGTGCCACCAGTGACGGGAGCTCTGGGGCCAACGTCCTGACTTTC
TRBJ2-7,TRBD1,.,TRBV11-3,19,CASSPQLGQANKGNYEQYF,TGTGCCAGCAGCCCTCAATTGGGACAGGCCAACAAGGGGAATTACGAGCAGTACTTC
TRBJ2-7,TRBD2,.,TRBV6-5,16,CASSYSRASGRYEQYF,TGTGCCAGCAGTTACTCGCGGGCTAGCGGGAGGTACGAGCAGTACTTC
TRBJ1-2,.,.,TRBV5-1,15,CASSLVRTDNYGYTF,TGCGCCAGCAGCTTGGTCCGGACAGACAACTATGGCTACACCTTC
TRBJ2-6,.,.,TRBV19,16,CASSPDSYSGANVLTF,TGTGCCAGTAGCCCGGACAGTTACTCTGGGGCCAACGTCCTGACTTTC
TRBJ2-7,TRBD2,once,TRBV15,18,CATAKDRAGLAGVYEQYF,TGTGCCACCGCTAAGGACAGGGCAGGCCTAGCGGGAGTCTACGAGCAGTACTTC
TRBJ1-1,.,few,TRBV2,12,CAIRVSNTEAFF,TGTGCCATCCGGGTCAGTAACACTGAAGCTTTCTTT
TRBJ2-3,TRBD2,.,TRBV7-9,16,CASSTRAGDRRDTQYF,TGTGCCAGCAGCACCCGAGCGGGGGACCGGAGAGATACGCAGTATTTT
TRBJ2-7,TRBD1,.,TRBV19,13,CASSGTGFGEQYF,TGTGCCAGCTCCGGGACAGGGTTTGGCGAGCAGTACTTC
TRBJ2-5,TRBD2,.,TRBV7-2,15,CASSLSGRIQETQYF,TGTGCCAGCAGCCTTAGCGGGAGGATCCAAGAGACCCAGTACTTC
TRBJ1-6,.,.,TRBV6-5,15,CASSYGAGYNSPLHF,TGTGCCAGCAGTTATGGGGCAGGGTATAATTCACCCCTCCACTTT